This section outlines one TCR beta chain sequence together with its context. Its antigen is undetermined. Primers: 60 Vbeta forward and 13 Jbeta reverse. Clones were sequenced by immunoSEQ multiplex PCR, and TCRdb holds only the in-frame ones, with some missing. This table holds some 78,000 clones, about four fifths found once. The sample is drawn from a study of cytomegalovirus exposure and HLA in healthy donors. Looking at the study overall: When fewer than 400 donors were genotyped, roughly 78% of them were found to fall in the Caucasian-associated ancestry cluster. General study results and limits: The study put 150 to 200 TCR beta chains on its list as cytomegalovirus-associated.

Per germline, CDR1 SGHNT and CDR2 YYREEE (reference sequence). Trimming removed 0 bases from V and 5 bases from J, with 5 bases in between. This CDR3 comprises 12 residues. This sequence joins TRBV5-4 and TRBJ2-5; D remains ambiguous. The sequence came from a man between 50 and 59 years old in good health and CMV-seropositive. Sequencing was carried out using PBMCs. The DNA for the CDR3 is TGTGCCAGCAGCTTGGCCTTCGAGACCCAGTACTTC. Translating it yields CASSLAFETQYF.